This TCR beta chain was profiled in a study of CD8 T cells in Susac syndrome. This CDR3 region has 14 residues. V trimming: 3 bases; J trimming: 10 bases; junction bases outside the gene matches: 12. The germline V gene has CDR1 MDHEN and CDR2 SYDVKM. cDNA came from around 0.5 to 1 ug RNA primed by random hexamers. Across 54 Vbeta and 13 Jbeta, immunoSEQ multiplex PCR amplified TCR beta CDR3. MiXCR, applied by TCRdb to the immunoSEQ multiplex PCR reads, yields one record per CDR3 protein. The sample records around 300,000 distinct CDR3 sequences, around nine tenths being singletons. Negative isolation was used for CD8+ and CD4+ T cells, and FACS enrichment was applied to TEMRA cells.

This clonotype was obtained from a human donor with multiple sclerosis. This sequence joins TRBV28 and TRBJ2-7, with TRBD1 matching 7 bases. The sequencing input was CD8+ T cells from PBMCs. The CDR3: CASSFRPGQYLQYF. CDR3 in DNA: TGTGCCAGCAGTTTTCGACCGGGACAGTACCTCCAGTACTTC. The variable domain in full, completed from reference TRBV28 and TRBJ2-7, reads DVKVTQSSRYLVKRTGEKVFLECVQDMDHENMFWYRQDPGLGLRLIYFSYDVKMKEKGDIPEGYSVSREKKERFSLILESASTNQTSMYLCASSFRPGQYLQYFGPGTRLTVT.